What follows are 19 T cell receptor beta chains derived from one specimen sequenced in a study of graft-versus-host responses after intestinal transplantation. Method: immunoSEQ multiplex PCR; TCRdb's copy keeps in-frame clones and lacks some. Of about 45,000 clones detected, over 75% appear once; the ten largest clones hold 3.5% to 5%. The material sequenced was PBMCs, taken 524 days after transplant. All receptors come from a human patient who received an intestinal transplant, so some T cells may come from the graft donor.

This chain links TRBV7-5 with TRBJ2-5; TRBD2 was called by the table and not checked on the DNA. TRBV7-5 is an annotated pseudogene. The CDR3 covers 13 residues. The CDR3 bases are TGTGCCAGCAGCTCCTCTAGCCGGGAGACCCAGTACTTC. Protein product: CASSSSSRETQYF.

The rearrangement uses TRBV30 and TRBJ1-5; no firm D call. CDR1 and CDR2 from the germline V gene are GTSNPN and SVGIG (reference sequence). CDR3 length: 12 amino acids. V was shortened by 1 base and J by 3 bases, with 4 bases between the two germline ends. CDR3 residues: CAWSDNNQPQHF. Here the CDR3 DNA reads TGTGCCTGGAGTGATAACAATCAGCCCCAGCATTTT.

The genes are TRBV7-9 and TRBJ2-1; no clear D gene. Trimming took off 6 bases at V and 2 bases at J, with 8 bases between the two ends. Germline CDR1 is SEHNR and CDR2 is FQNEAQ (reference sequence). The CDR3 is 13 residues long. The CDR3 loop is CASSTGTYNEQFF. The CDR3 DNA sequence: TGTGCCAGCAGTACGGGTACCTACAATGAGCAGTTCTTC.

The chain links TRBV6-5 to TRBJ2-7; D uncertain. This CDR3 has 11 amino acids. The V gene's germline CDR1 is MNHEY and CDR2 SVGAGI. Trimming left V 4 bases short and J 6 bases short, with 7 bases between. CDR3 amino acids: CASSSLFEQYF. CDR3 coding DNA: TGTGCCAGCAGTTCTCTTTTCGAGCAGTACTTC.

This chain connects TRBV5-1 to TRBJ2-1; weak D call: TRBD1 (6 bases). Germline-derived CDR1 and CDR2 are SGHRS and YFSETQ. The CDR3 length is 12 residues. The germline V and J ends were trimmed by 0 bases and 9 bases, with 7 bases remaining between them. The CDR3 coding sequence is TGCGCCAGCAGCTTGGCAGGGGTTGAGCAGTTCTTC. It is translated as CASSLAGVEQFF.

The chain combines TRBV4-1 with TRBJ2-7; D not certain. There are 16 residues in the CDR3. Germline V gene lookup returns CDR1 MGHRA and CDR2 YSYEKL. Trimming shortened V by 1 base and J by 0 bases, and 13 bases separated the two germline ends. CDR3 sequence: CASSQGRGIRSYEQYF. The CDR3 nucleotides read TGCGCCAGCAGCCAAGGTCGAGGAATCCGCTCCTACGAGCAGTACTTC.

The V call is TRBV7-8, the J call TRBJ2-7; TRBD1 aligns across 9 bases. From germline, CDR1 is SGHVS and CDR2 FQNEAQ. The CDR3 loop spans 15 amino acids. V was clipped by 1 base and J by 2 bases; unmatched bases: 3. CDR3 protein: CASSLGTGVTYEQYF. CDR3 nucleotides: TGTGCCAGCAGCTTAGGGACAGGGGTCACCTACGAGCAGTACTTC.

The chain recombines TRBV4-3 with TRBJ2-7; tentatively, D is TRBD1 (7 bases). The V end lost 0 bases, the J end lost 7 bases, and 16 bases lay between the germline ends. The CDR3 consists of 15 residues. Germline V lookup: CDR1 LGHNA, CDR2 YSLEER. The CDR3: CASSQDAQGGWEQYF. CDR3 nucleotides: TGCGCCAGCAGCCAAGATGCGCAGGGGGGTTGGGAGCAGTACTTC.

The CDR3 DNA reads TGTGCCAGCAGCGAAGGACAGGGGGGGAACACTGAAGCTTTCTTT. Protein product: CASSEGQGGNTEAFF. The chain uses TRBV7-2 and TRBJ1-1; 10 nucleotides align to TRBD1. CDR3 length equals 15 residues. V lost 5 bases, J lost 1 base, and 4 bases stayed unmatched. The V gene's germline CDR1 is SGHTA and CDR2 FQGNSA.

Here the CDR3 reads CASSSQGLGGKAKNIQYF. The CDR3 DNA is TGTGCCAGCAGCTCACAAGGACTCGGAGGGAAAGCCAAAAACATTCAGTACTTC. This rearrangement joins TRBV7-8 to TRBJ2-4, with TRBD2 as a possible D gene (6 bases). Trimming cost V 4 bases and J 0 bases, with 19 bases left between them. The CDR3 has 18 residues. From germline, CDR1 is SGHVS and CDR2 FQNEAQ.

The chain carries TRBV28 and TRBJ1-2; D remains ambiguous. CDR1 and CDR2 from the germline V gene are MDHEN and SYDVKM. The CDR3 covers 14 residues. V lost 3 bases to trimming and J lost 7 bases, with 15 bases between them. DNA for the CDR3: TGTGCCAGCAGTTTCATGGGGAGGGAGGGTGGCTACACCTTC. Protein product: CASSFMGREGGYTF.

V is TRBV11-3 and J is TRBJ1-3; no firm D call. V lost 5 bases to trimming and J lost 4 bases, with 6 bases between them. In germline, CDR1 is SGHNT, CDR2 YENEEA. The CDR3 spans 12 residues. This chain's CDR3 is CASSVDGNTIYF. CDR3 coding DNA: TGTGCCAGCAGCGTGGACGGAAACACCATATATTTT.

This chain connects TRBV29-1 to TRBJ2-7; the match to TRBD1 covers 9 bases. Per the germline V gene, CDR1 is SQVTM and CDR2 is ANQGSEA. CDR3 size: 15 residues. V was pared by 6 bases and J by 3 bases, with 12 bases of the junction left unmatched. In DNA, the CDR3 is TGCAGCGTAAGAGGGGGACAGGGTACCCTCTACGAGCAGTACTTC. Amino acids: CSVRGGQGTLYEQYF.

This rearrangement joins TRBV6-4 to TRBJ2-3; no clear D. The CDR3 extends over 12 amino acids. Germline V gene lookup returns CDR1 MRHNA and CDR2 SNTAGT. V lost 5 bases and J 2 bases, leaving 5 bases between the germline ends. CDR3 nucleotides: TGTGCCAGCAGTCCTAACACAGATACGCAGTATTTT. The encoded protein is CASSPNTDTQYF.

The V and J genes are TRBV4-3 and TRBJ1-4; D ambiguous. This CDR3 is 13 amino acids long. The V gene's germline CDR1 is LGHNA and CDR2 YSLEER. With 1 base removed from V and 5 bases from J, the gap between germline ends came to 5 bases. The CDR3 region has the DNA TGCGCCAGCAGCCAAGTGGGAAATGAAAAACTGTTTTTT. Its protein product is CASSQVGNEKLFF.

V and J are TRBV7-6 and TRBJ2-3; 7 bases align to TRBD1. The CDR3 is made up of 15 amino acids. Losses at the gene ends were 3 bases for V and 5 bases for J; bases not matched to a gene: 8. Germline values: CDR1 SGHVS, CDR2 FNYEAQ. CDR3 nucleotide sequence: TGTGCCAGCAGCTTCCGGGACAGAATCCTAGATACGCAGTATTTT. This gives the protein CASSFRDRILDTQYF.

V and J are TRBV28 and TRBJ1-1; D gene ambiguous. The CDR3 is made up of 12 amino acids. Per the germline V gene, CDR1 is MDHEN and CDR2 is SYDVKM. Trimming took 6 bases from V and 8 from J, leaving 13 bases between them. The CDR3 coding sequence is TGTGCCAGCAGATCCGACGGACCAGAAGCTTTCTTT. It specifies CASRSDGPEAFF.

The V gene is TRBV28, the J gene TRBJ1-1, with a tentative D call TRBD1 (6 bases). V lost 10 bases, J lost 1 base, and 13 bases lay in between. The CDR3 length is 13 residues. CDR1 and CDR2 from the germline V gene are MDHEN and SYDVKM. CDR3 residues: CAIIGTPNTEAFF. CDR3 nucleotides: TGTGCCATCATCGGGACACCGAACACTGAAGCTTTCTTT.

The table lists this clone with a count of one. The V and J genes are TRBV9 and TRBJ2-1; TRBD1 aligns across 8 bases. After removal of 3 bases from V and 9 bases from J, the junction contained 11 bases not matched to a gene. The CDR3 sequence is 15 residues long. Germline assignment: CDR1 SGDLS and CDR2 YYNGEE. The CDR3 DNA is TGTGCCAGCAGCGCGGTGACAGGGGCCGCGACTGAGCAGTTCTTC. Its translation is CASSAVTGAATEQFF.